The 26 T cell receptor beta chains in this list originate from one sample, sequenced in a study of T cell responses to AZD1222 COVID-19 vaccine. The data were produced by immunoSEQ multiplex PCR, yet TCRdb's version contains in-frame clones alone and is incomplete. The sample records some 120,000 clones, less than 90% being singletons. The sequenced sample was peripheral blood, obtained on day 0 of AZD1222 vaccination. The receptors derive from an adult in good health.

The chain employs TRBV5-1 and TRBJ2-2; 8 nucleotides line up with TRBD1. The CDR3 covers 15 residues. Losses at the gene ends were 4 bases for V and 7 bases for J; bases not matched to a gene: 9. Germline values: CDR1 SGHRS, CDR2 YFSETQ. The CDR3 protein is CASSLTGTGNGELFF. CDR3 DNA sequence: TGCGCCAGCAGCCTGACCGGGACAGGCAACGGGGAGCTGTTTTTT. Complete variable domain (other parts from reference TRBV5-1 and TRBJ2-2): KAGVTQTPRYLIKTRGQQVTLSCSPISGHRSVSWYQQTPGQGLQFLFEYFSETQRNKGNFPGRFSGRQFSNSRSEMNVSTLELGDSALYLCASSLTGTGNGELFFGEGSRLTVL.

The gene calls are TRBV7-9 and TRBJ2-1, with 10 positions matching TRBD2. The V gene end was trimmed by 5 bases and the J gene end by 12 bases; junction bases not matched to a gene: 4. The CDR3 totals 12 residues. Germline CDR1 and CDR2: SEHNR and FQNEAQ (reference sequence). CDR3: CASSPSSGRQFF. Here the CDR3 DNA reads TGTGCCAGCAGCCCCTCTAGCGGGAGGCAGTTCTTC.

The J gene is TRBJ2-3, the V gene TRBV11-3; TRBD2 aligns across 11 bases. After removal of 2 bases from V and 0 bases from J, the junction contained 4 bases not matched to a gene. The CDR3 has 17 amino acids. CDR1 and CDR2 (germline): SGHNT, YENEEA. The CDR3 sequence: CASSLLLAGGSTDTQYF. CDR3 DNA: TGTGCCAGCAGCTTACTCCTAGCGGGGGGAAGCACAGATACGCAGTATTTT.

The gene calls are TRBV24-1 and TRBJ2-1; 10 bases align to TRBD2. The germline V gene has CDR1 KGHDR and CDR2 SFDVKD. V lost 3 bases to trimming and J lost 10 bases; unmatched junction nucleotides: 11. This CDR3 comprises 16 residues. CDR3 DNA sequence: TGTGCCACCAGTGATATTAGCGGGGGGACCAGCAGGGAGCAGTTCTTC. Translation gives CATSDISGGTSREQFF.

This clone was seen a single time. This chain uses TRBV2 with TRBJ2-7; perhaps TRBD1 as D (5 bases). CDR1 SNHLY and CDR2 FYNNEI come from the germline V gene. The V gene lost 7 bases and the J gene lost 4 bases, with 14 bases spanning the gap. The CDR3 loop spans 13 amino acids. This chain's CDR3 is CASTREQMYEQYF. The CDR3 DNA is TGTGCCAGCACCAGGGAACAGATGTACGAGCAGTACTTC. Full variable domain (missing parts from reference TRBV2 and TRBJ2-7): EPEVTQTPSHQVTQMGQEVILRCVPISNHLYFYWYRQILGQKVEFLVSFYNNEISEKSEIFDDQFSVERPDGSNFTLKIRSTKLEDSAMYFCASTREQMYEQYFGPGTRLTVT.

J is TRBJ2-3 and V is TRBV20-1, with 12 bases lining up with TRBD2. CDR3 size: 15 residues. V lost 3 bases, J lost 4 bases, and 5 bases stayed unmatched. In germline, CDR1 is DFQATT, CDR2 SNEGSKA (reference sequence). CDR3 DNA sequence: TGCAGTGCTAGTCAGAGACTAGCGGGAGCAGATACGCAGTATTTT. It translates to CSASQRLAGADTQYF.

The genes are TRBV6-1 and TRBJ2-2; D remains ambiguous. Per the germline V gene, CDR1 is MNHNS and CDR2 is SASEGT. The CDR3 covers 12 residues. Trimming left V 6 bases short and J 2 bases short, with 4 bases between. This CDR3 is CASRENTGELFF. DNA for the CDR3: TGTGCCAGCAGGGAAAACACCGGGGAGCTGTTTTTT.

CDR3 sequence (DNA): TGCGCCAGCAGCGTCGGGACAGGATCTCATAATTCACCCCTCCACTTT. Residues: CASSVGTGSHNSPLHF. The rearrangement uses TRBV5-1 and TRBJ1-6; 8 bases map to TRBD1. The CDR3 loop spans 16 amino acids. The V gene's germline CDR1 is SGHRS and CDR2 YFSETQ. V shed 4 bases and J 5 bases; nucleotides not matched to a gene: 8.

This clone appeared a single time. This sequence joins TRBV4-1 and TRBJ1-4; no clear D. The CDR3 is 12 residues long. Germline V gene lookup returns CDR1 MGHRA and CDR2 YSYEKL. Trimming left V 0 bases short and J 12 bases short, with 8 bases between. CDR3 in amino acids: CASSQDTEELFF. Written as DNA, the CDR3 is TGCGCCAGCAGCCAAGATACTGAGGAACTGTTTTTT.

The rearrangement joins TRBV7-9 to TRBJ2-1, with 8 bases matching TRBD2. Germline assignment: CDR1 SEHNR and CDR2 FQNEAQ (reference sequence). The V gene end was trimmed by 5 bases and the J gene end by 8 bases; junction bases not matched to a gene: 11. The CDR3 runs to 15 residues. CDR3 region: CASSPPGLGTDEQFF. The CDR3 DNA follows: TGTGCCAGCAGCCCACCGGGACTAGGTACCGATGAGCAGTTCTTC.

The rearrangement uses TRBV30 and TRBJ2-1, with 9 bases matching TRBD2. Germline V CDR1 and CDR2: GTSNPN, SVGIG (reference sequence). With 1 base clipped from V and 1 base from J, the junction kept 2 bases outside the gene matches. The CDR3 contains 15 residues. The CDR3 DNA reads TGTGCCTGGAGTGGACTAGCGGATTCCTACAATGAGCAGTTCTTC. This translates into CAWSGLADSYNEQFF.

V gene TRBV12-3 or TRBV12-4 combines with J gene TRBJ1-2, with a tentative D call TRBD1 (5 bases). The germline V and J ends were trimmed by 4 bases and 6 bases, with 12 bases remaining between them. The CDR3 loop spans 13 amino acids. This CDR3 reads CASSSQGADGYTF. In DNA form, the CDR3 reads TGTGCCAGCAGTTCGCAAGGGGCCGATGGCTACACCTTC.

V is TRBV4-2 and J is TRBJ2-3, with a possible D match to TRBD2 (7 bases). CDR1 and CDR2 from the germline V gene are LGHNA and YNFKEQ. The germline V and J ends were trimmed by 4 bases and 5 bases, with 16 bases remaining between them. This CDR3 comprises 15 residues. The CDR3 spells CASSRTPGGQDTQYF. CDR3 in DNA: TGTGCCAGCAGCCGGACGCCGGGGGGACAAGATACGCAGTATTTT.

The rearrangement links TRBV19 to TRBJ1-1; TRBD1 might be the D (5 bases). The V end was cut by 6 bases, the J end by 1 base, with 15 bases between. Germline CDR1 is LNHDA and CDR2 is SQIVND (reference sequence). This CDR3 is built from 15 residues. The CDR3 bases are TGTGCCAGTAGCAAACCGGGACGGCGGAACACTGAAGCTTTCTTT. Translated: CASSKPGRRNTEAFF.

This chain uses TRBV11-3 with TRBJ2-3; TRBD1 matches at 8 bases. The V and J ends lost 1 base and 0 bases, in that order; junction bases with no gene match: 6. The CDR3 has 17 amino acids. In germline, CDR1 is SGHNT, CDR2 YENEEA. CDR3 region: CASSLARTGWSTDTQYF. CDR3 DNA: TGTGCCAGCAGCTTAGCCCGGACAGGGTGGAGCACAGATACGCAGTATTTT.

This sequence joins TRBV14 and TRBJ1-6; D is undetermined. Germline assignment: CDR1 SGHDN and CDR2 FVKESK. The CDR3 totals 13 residues. V lost 5 bases and J 7 bases, leaving 9 bases between the germline ends. The DNA for the CDR3 is TGTGCCAGCAGCTTACGAAGGAATTCACCCCTCCACTTT. This encodes CASSLRRNSPLHF.

This chain joins TRBV5-1 and TRBJ1-1, with D unclear. The ends were cut back, 4 bases at V and 1 base at J, with 8 bases in the middle. Germline V lookup: CDR1 SGHRS, CDR2 YFSETQ. The CDR3 consists of 13 residues. CDR3 in DNA: TGCGCCAGCAGCACCAGCTCGAACACTGAAGCTTTCTTT. Translating gives CASSTSSNTEAFF.

V is TRBV15 and J is TRBJ2-2, with 7 bases fitting TRBD1. CDR3 length: 19 residues. V lost 0 bases, J lost 1 base, and 11 bases stayed unmatched. From germline, CDR1 is LNHNV and CDR2 YYDKDF (reference sequence). CDR3 nucleotide sequence: TGTGCCACCAGCAGAGATTTGGCAGGGGGTAGTGTGAACACCGGGGAGCTGTTTTTT. Its translation is CATSRDLAGGSVNTGELFF.

V gene TRBV20-1 combines with J gene TRBJ1-1; D perhaps matches TRBD1 (5 bases). This CDR3 region has 11 residues. From germline, CDR1 is DFQATT and CDR2 SNEGSKA (reference sequence). Trimming removed 2 bases at V and 4 bases at J, with 5 bases between. CDR3 coding DNA: TGCAGTGCTAGACAGGGCACTGAAGCTTTCTTT. It translates to CSARQGTEAFF.

The chain links TRBV27 to TRBJ2-1; D is unclear. Per the germline V gene, CDR1 is MNHEY and CDR2 is SMNVEV (reference sequence). V was trimmed by 6 bases and J by 0 bases, leaving 9 bases between them. The CDR3 covers 14 residues. The CDR3 DNA reads as TGTGCCAGCAGGACTTTAAGCTCCTACAATGAGCAGTTCTTC. Encoded protein: CASRTLSSYNEQFF.

A few counts support this clone. The rearrangement links TRBV27 to TRBJ2-7; 12 bases are a match to TRBD2. V trimming: 5 bases; J trimming: 5 bases; junction bases outside the gene matches: 4. Looked up from germline, CDR1 is MNHEY and CDR2 is SMNVEV (reference sequence). The CDR3 sequence is 14 residues long. The CDR3 DNA follows: TGTGCCAGCAGTCAGACTAGCGGGGGAAACGAGCAGTACTTC. Amino acid sequence: CASSQTSGGNEQYF.

This chain connects TRBV10-2 to TRBJ2-1, with 10 nucleotides matching TRBD2. This CDR3 contains 15 residues. The ends lost 5 bases at V and 8 bases at J; junction bases unmatched: 9. From germline, CDR1 is WSHSY and CDR2 SAAADI. CDR3 protein: CASSFSGGPGDEQFF. CDR3 bases: TGCGCCAGCAGTTTTAGCGGGGGGCCGGGGGATGAGCAGTTCTTC.

The chain links TRBV29-1 to TRBJ2-3; 10 positions match TRBD2. The CDR3 consists of 13 residues. V lost 4 bases, J lost 4 bases, and 2 bases stayed unmatched. CDR1 is SQVTM, CDR2 ANQGSEA, per germline. CDR3 in amino acids: CSVGAGGSDTQYF. The CDR3, as DNA: TGCAGCGTTGGAGCGGGAGGGTCAGATACGCAGTATTTT.

This sequence joins TRBV24-1 and TRBJ1-2, with unresolved D. The germline CDR1 and CDR2 sequences are KGHDR and SFDVKD. The V gene lost 4 bases and the J gene lost 6 bases, with 11 bases spanning the gap. The CDR3 is 13 amino acids. CDR3 in DNA: TGTGCCACCAGTGAGGACGGTGGTCATGGCTACACCTTC. This translates into CATSEDGGHGYTF.

Only one count was recorded for this clone. V and J are TRBV11-2 and TRBJ1-6, with 8 nucleotides matching TRBD1. The length of the CDR3 is 16 residues. CDR1 is SGHAT, CDR2 FQNNGV, per germline. The V gene end was trimmed by 4 bases and the J gene end by 5 bases; junction bases not matched to a gene: 7. The CDR3 loop is CASSSFSGQDNSPLHF. CDR3 coding DNA: TGTGCCAGCAGCTCATTCTCGGGACAGGATAATTCACCCCTCCACTTT.

This clone appeared once. CDR3 bases: TGTGCCAGCAGGGTTATTCCTGGGGTCGGGAGGACAGGGAAAACGAACACTGAAGCTTTCTTT. The encoded protein is CASRVIPGVGRTGKTNTEAFF. The chain employs TRBV27 and TRBJ1-1, with 8 bases aligning to TRBD1. V lost 6 bases and J lost 1; bases outside the gene matches: 25. This CDR3 has 21 residues. Germline V gives CDR1 MNHEY, CDR2 SMNVEV (reference sequence).